This entry concerns a single TCR beta chain. Data came from immunoSEQ multiplex PCR; TCRdb stores just in-frame clones and leaves some out. The sample includes some 77,000 clones, under 95% seen only once; the top ten take just over 2.5%. Looked up from germline, CDR1 is MDHEN and CDR2 is SYDVKM. The V and J ends lost 5 bases and 13 bases, in that order; junction bases with no gene match: 5. The CDR3 sequence is 11 residues long. These data are taken from a study of T cell changes during pregnancy in multiple sclerosis. This receptor was taken from a female donor in good health, enrolled as a control in a pregnancy study. The material was peripheral blood, obtained after pregnancy. The V gene is TRBV28, the J gene TRBJ1-5, with TRBD1 matching 7 bases. CDR3 loop: CASSAGTAQHF. For the CDR3, the DNA is TGTGCCAGCAGTGCCGGGACAGCTCAGCATTTT.